Detailed here is one T cell receptor (beta chain). This clone came up once. Its recognized antigen is unknown. No base quality values were provided; no much bigger clone lies one nucleotide off. This entry comes from a study of graft-versus-host responses after intestinal transplantation (TCRdb year 2021). Broadly, across the study: The transplants that recipients got were multivisceral, liver-intestinal, or isolated intestinal. Rather than going through the commercial service, samples from a few later patients were sequenced in-house on an Illumina MiSeq and processed with MiXCR. Graft-versus-host and host-versus-graft alloreactive T cell clones were tracked in the graft, circulation and bone marrow after intestinal transplantation using bulk TCR-beta CDR3 sequencing. Donor T cell macrochimerism was defined as a peak of at least 4% donor T cells among recipient peripheral blood mononuclear cells. Anti-thymocyte globulin induction was given to all recipients, followed by maintenance tacrolimus and steroids for about 3 years. Alloreactive clones were identified by sequencing pre-transplant mixed lymphocyte reaction products and comparing these products with unstimulated pre-transplant donor and recipient T cells. The cohort enrolled 20 to 25 intestinal transplant recipients, one of whom was a retransplant, and a few patients without pretransplant specimens were excluded. Paper-wide results and their limitations: Peak levels of circulating GvH clones were associated with declines in HvG clones early after transplant. In the allografts of patients with donor T cell macrochimerism, GvH to HvG T cell clonal ratios were high. The conclusions were limited by the relatively low number and heterogeneity of the intestinal transplant patients. GvH clones were found in recipient bone marrow, and some of the GvH clones appeared earlier in ileal mucosa or blood, which is consistent with an intestinal mucosal origin.

The meaning of the sample's time point label: cells obtained before transplantation from donor or recipient. CD3+CD4+ and CD3+CD8+ populations were FACS-sorted from unstimulated pre-transplant donor and recipient cells taken from spleen or lymph nodes. The library came from the immunoSEQ multiplex PCR assay. For most patients, genomic DNA was isolated with the Qiagen DNeasy Blood and Tissue Kit and shipped frozen to Adaptive Biotechnologies for TCR sequencing. High-throughput TCR-beta CDR3 sequencing of genomic DNA from most patients was performed by Adaptive Biotechnologies. The study's own analysis went as follows. Adaptive's ImmunoSEQ software supplied the TCR sequencing data for around 19 patients, while MiXCR and VDJtools were used to process a few other patients. To correct CD4 versus CD8 sorting errors, sequences present in both subsets at a frequency ratio below 5:1 were removed. Because the origin of CDR3 nucleotide sequences shared between donor and recipient could not be assigned, those sequences were removed. To be classed as alloreactive, a clone needed at least 2-fold expansion over unstimulated cells and a minimum CFSE-low frequency of 0.002% (template counts) or 0.001% (read counts). Clones were considered mappable if detected in sequenced pre-transplant spleen, lymph node, or MLR CFSE-low populations of the donor or recipient. Cumulative frequency of alloreactive clones was calculated as a percentage of all sequences weighted by copy number. Entries here come from immuneACCESS through TCRdb and include only in-frame sequences with V and J called. Some clones fail to appear in such tables; in the studies checked, an unresolved V gene covers under half of the shortfall, and the cause of the remainder is unknown. For V, J and clone size, that table is used; D and trimming come from the DNA. The sample table holds more than 65,000 clones, of which 85% to 95% were seen once. The ten biggest clones cover around 0.38% of the sample.

CDR1 and CDR2 were assigned from the germline V gene as SGHVS and FQNEAQ. V gives up 3 bases and J gives up 2 bases, and the segment between their germline ends measures 14 bases. The CDR3 contains 15 residues, cysteine and phenylalanine counted. The read is trimmed to its CDR3 DNA, 45 bases read in frame from base 1. Rearrangement joined TRBV7-8 to TRBJ2-7; tentative D gene TRBD1, with 6 bases matching. The sequencing used unstimulated CD8+ T cells sorted from spleen or lymph node cells, collected before transplant. The sequence was obtained from a human donor who was the organ donor for an intestinal transplant. Read as DNA, the sequence is TGTGCCAGCAGCTTGTTAACGGGACACCCCTACGAGCAGTACTTC. Protein translation: CASSLLTGHPYEQYF.